This TCR beta chain was retrieved from a study of T-cell memory formation after mild COVID-19. Study information: Most TCR clusters belonged to a single donor.

Overall study findings and caveats: A second wave of clones peaked on day 37, and their SARS-CoV-2 specificity went unconfirmed. There was a balanced CD4/CD8 profile in clones contracting day 15 to 85, and later expanders leaned CD4+.

The CDR3 runs to 19 residues. J lost 8 bases, V lost 1 base, and 16 bases had no gene match. CDR1 is SGHRS, CDR2 YFSETQ, per germline. Employing constant-segment primers, 5'RACE generated TCR alpha and TCR beta cDNA libraries bearing sample barcodes and UMIs. Using its own MiXCR run on the 5' RACE reads, TCRdb lists one record per CDR3 protein. The sample includes roughly 500,000 distinct CDR3 sequences, over 20% of them seen just once. This clonotype was counted only a few times. Its antigen is as yet unknown. This TCR was sampled from an adult woman who had mild COVID-19 (a few samples of this study predate the infection). Cell type and time point are not known. The sequencing sample was made of PBMCs or a T cell subset sorted from them (not recorded which). This sequence joins TRBV5-1 and TRBJ2-1, with 12 bases aligning to TRBD1. Here the CDR3 DNA reads TGCGCCAGCAGCTTGCGAACCCCAATCCGGGACAGGGGGCCGGATGAGCAGTTCTTC. Translation: CASSLRTPIRDRGPDEQFF.